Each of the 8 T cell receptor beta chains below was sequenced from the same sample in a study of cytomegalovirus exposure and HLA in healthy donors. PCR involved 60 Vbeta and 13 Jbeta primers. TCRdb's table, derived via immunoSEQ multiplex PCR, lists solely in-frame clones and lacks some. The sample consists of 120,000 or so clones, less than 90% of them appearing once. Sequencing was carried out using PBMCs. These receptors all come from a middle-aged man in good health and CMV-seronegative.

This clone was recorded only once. CDR3 region: CASEGARVHEQFF. The CDR3 DNA reads TGTGCAAGCGAAGGGGCCCGCGTTCATGAGCAGTTCTTC. The J gene is TRBJ2-1, the V gene TRBV5-4, with D maybe TRBD1 (5 bases). Germline loops: CDR1 SGHNT, CDR2 YYREEE (reference sequence). The CDR3 length is 13 residues.

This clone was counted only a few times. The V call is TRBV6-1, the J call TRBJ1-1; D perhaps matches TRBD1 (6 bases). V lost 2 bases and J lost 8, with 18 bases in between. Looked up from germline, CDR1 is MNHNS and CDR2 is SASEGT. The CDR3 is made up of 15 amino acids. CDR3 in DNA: TGTGCCAGCAGTGAATTAGGTACAGGGTGGACCGAAGCTTTCTTT. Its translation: CASSELGTGWTEAFF.

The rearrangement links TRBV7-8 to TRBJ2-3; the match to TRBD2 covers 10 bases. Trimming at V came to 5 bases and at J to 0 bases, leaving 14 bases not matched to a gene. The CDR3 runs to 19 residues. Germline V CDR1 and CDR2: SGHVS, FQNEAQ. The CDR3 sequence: CASSRPPGTSESSTDTQYF. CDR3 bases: TGTGCCAGCAGCCGGCCACCCGGGACTAGCGAATCTAGCACAGATACGCAGTATTTT. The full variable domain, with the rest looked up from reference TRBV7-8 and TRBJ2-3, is GAGVSQSPRYKVAKRGQDVALRCDPISGHVSLFWYQQALGQGPEFLTYFQNEAQLDKSGLPSDRFFAERPEGSVSTLKIQRTQQEDSAVYLCASSRPPGTSESSTDTQYFGPGTRLTVL.

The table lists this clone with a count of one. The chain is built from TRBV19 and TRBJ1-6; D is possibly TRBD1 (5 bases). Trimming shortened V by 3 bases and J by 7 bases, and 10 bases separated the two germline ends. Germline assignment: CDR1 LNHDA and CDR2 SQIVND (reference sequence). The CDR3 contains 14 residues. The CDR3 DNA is TGTGCCAGTAGTATGGGACTGACCAATTCACCCCTCCACTTT. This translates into CASSMGLTNSPLHF.

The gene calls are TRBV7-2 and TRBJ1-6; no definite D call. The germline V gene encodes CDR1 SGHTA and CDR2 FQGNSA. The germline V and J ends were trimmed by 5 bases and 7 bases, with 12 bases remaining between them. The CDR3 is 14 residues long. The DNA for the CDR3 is TGTGCCAGCAGCCCCAAAGCTCGGAATTCACCCCTCCACTTT. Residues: CASSPKARNSPLHF.

CDR3 nucleotides: TGTGCCAGCAGCTATCCGGGTCTTTACACAGATACGCAGTATTTT. Residues: CASSYPGLYTDTQYF. The chain employs TRBV7-9 and TRBJ2-3, with D unresolved. V lost 4 bases and J 2 bases, leaving 13 bases between the germline ends. The germline CDR1 and CDR2 sequences are SEHNR and FQNEAQ (reference sequence). The CDR3 loop spans 15 amino acids.

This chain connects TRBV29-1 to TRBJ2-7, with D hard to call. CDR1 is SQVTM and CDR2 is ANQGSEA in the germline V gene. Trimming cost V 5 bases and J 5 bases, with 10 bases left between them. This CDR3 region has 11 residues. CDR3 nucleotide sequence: TGCAGCGTTCGGCGGTCGGACGAGCAGTACTTC. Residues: CSVRRSDEQYF.

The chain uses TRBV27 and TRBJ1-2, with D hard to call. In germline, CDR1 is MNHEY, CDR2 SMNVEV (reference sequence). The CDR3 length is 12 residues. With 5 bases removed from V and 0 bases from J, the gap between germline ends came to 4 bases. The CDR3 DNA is TGTGCCAGCAGTCAAACTAACTATGGCTACACCTTC. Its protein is CASSQTNYGYTF.